Below are 29 T cell receptor beta chains sequenced from a single sample in a study of T-cell reconstitution after alpha-beta-depleted transplantation in children. Unique molecular identifiers were incorporated when the TCRbeta library was constructed. TCRdb recomputed calls from the PCR reads with MiXCR, one row per CDR3 protein. The sample holds 500,000 to 650,000 distinct CDR3 sequences; roughly 13% are singletons and the top ten take around 2%. The sequences come from PBMCs, mostly from graft donor cells, collected 360 days after TCRalphabeta/CD19-depleted stem cell transplant. The receptors were gathered from a male patient between 10 and 17 years old who had a stem cell transplant for acute myeloid leukemia, so the T cells may come from the graft donor.

This clonotype occurred a few times. This chain links TRBV12-3 or TRBV12-4 with TRBJ2-7; 7 bases are shared with TRBD1. This CDR3 contains 14 residues. Trimming removed 6 bases from V and 2 bases from J; junction bases left unmatched: 7. CDR3 sequence: CASSLGQITYEQYF. CDR3 in DNA: TGTGCCAGCAGCCTGGGACAGATAACCTACGAGCAGTACTTC.

This clonotype turned up a few times. The CDR3 here is CASSQDRAHPGYEQYF. The CDR3 DNA reads TGTGCCAGCAGCCAAGATCGTGCACACCCGGGGTACGAGCAGTACTTC. The genes are TRBV4-2 and TRBJ2-7; D may be TRBD2 (5 bases). Germline lookup yields CDR1 LGHNA and CDR2 YNFKEQ. The CDR3 is 16 amino acids. Trimming removed 0 bases from V and 4 bases from J, with 16 bases in between.

The rearrangement joins TRBV5-1 to TRBJ2-5; D is unresolved. The CDR3 contains 13 residues. V lost 6 bases and J lost 1, with 10 bases in between. The germline V gene encodes CDR1 SGHRS and CDR2 YFSETQ. CDR3 bases: TGCGCCAGCAACTTCCGGACCCAAGAGACCCAGTACTTC. It yields the protein CASNFRTQETQYF.

This clonotype occurred many times. V and J are TRBV4-3 and TRBJ2-7; D call uncertain. Germline CDR1 reads LGHNA; CDR2 reads YSLEER. CDR3 length: 13 residues. The V end lost 0 bases, the J end lost 5 bases, and 8 bases lay between the germline ends. The CDR3 protein is CASSQDVSNEQYF. Here the CDR3 DNA reads TGCGCCAGCAGCCAAGACGTATCTAACGAGCAGTACTTC.

The chain employs TRBV4-3 and TRBJ2-5, with 7 nucleotides matching TRBD1. Germline values: CDR1 LGHNA, CDR2 YSLEER. V shed 1 base, J shed 0 bases, and the junction held 5 bases outside the gene matches. This CDR3 has 16 residues. DNA for the CDR3: TGCGCCAGCAGCCAAGGCCCCGGGACAGACCAAGAGACCCAGTACTTC. Translated: CASSQGPGTDQETQYF.

This clonotype has ten or more counts. J is TRBJ2-3 and V is TRBV20-1; 16 nucleotides match TRBD2. Germline V gene sequence: CDR1 DFQATT, CDR2 SNEGSKA (reference sequence). With 8 bases clipped from V and 4 bases from J, the junction kept 6 bases outside the gene matches. This CDR3 is built from 15 residues. CDR3 in amino acids: CSTGTSGRVPDTQYF. The CDR3 bases are TGCAGTACCGGGACTAGCGGGAGGGTCCCAGATACGCAGTATTTT.

The chain recombines TRBV7-8 with TRBJ2-1; maybe TRBD2 (5 bases). Germline loops: CDR1 SGHVS, CDR2 FQNEAQ. This CDR3 is 14 amino acids long. V lost 0 bases, J lost 8 bases, and 11 bases lay in between. The CDR3 is CASSLAPIAYEQFF. In nucleotides, the CDR3 is TGTGCCAGCAGCTTAGCCCCGATAGCGTATGAGCAGTTCTTC. Variable domain in full (rest from reference TRBV7-8 and TRBJ2-1): GAGVSQSPRYKVAKRGQDVALRCDPISGHVSLFWYQQALGQGPEFLTYFQNEAQLDKSGLPSDRFFAERPEGSVSTLKIQRTQQEDSAVYLCASSLAPIAYEQFFGPGTRLTVL.

The V call is TRBV20-1, the J call TRBJ2-3; TRBD2 aligns across 7 bases. In germline, CDR1 is DFQATT, CDR2 SNEGSKA (reference sequence). J was trimmed by 3 bases and V by 6 bases; bases with no gene match: 9. This CDR3 contains 14 residues. The CDR3 nucleotides are TGCAGTGCGCATACAGCGGGGCCGACAGATACGCAGTATTTT. The encoded protein is CSAHTAGPTDTQYF.

The rearrangement links TRBV19 to TRBJ2-5, with TRBD2 as a possible D gene (5 bases). The CDR3 totals 12 residues. V was shortened by 6 bases and J by 7 bases, with 12 bases between the two germline ends. In germline, CDR1 is LNHDA, CDR2 SQIVND (reference sequence). CDR3 sequence: CASSAPRGTQYF. The CDR3 DNA follows: TGTGCCAGTAGCGCGCCACGGGGGACCCAGTACTTC.

This clonotype has at least ten counts. This chain links TRBV11-3 with TRBJ2-1, with 11 nucleotides matching TRBD2. In germline, CDR1 is SGHNT, CDR2 YENEEA. This CDR3 is 16 amino acids long. The junction had 3 bases not matched to a gene; V was cut back by 5 bases and J by 0 bases. The CDR3 coding sequence is TGTGCCAGCAGCACGGGGACTAGCGGCTCCTACAATGAGCAGTTCTTC. It yields the protein CASSTGTSGSYNEQFF.

This clonotype has only a few counts. The chain is built from TRBV6-2 or TRBV6-3 and TRBJ2-1, with unresolved D. This CDR3 spans 15 amino acids. The germline V gene has CDR1 MNHEY and CDR2 SVGEGT. Trimming removed 4 bases at V and 7 bases at J, with 17 bases between. The CDR3 loop reads CASSFGYGIPNEQFF. CDR3 in DNA: TGTGCCAGCAGTTTCGGTTACGGAATTCCTAATGAGCAGTTCTTC.

This clonotype came up a few times. The chain recombines TRBV12-3 or TRBV12-4 with TRBJ2-3; D is ambiguous. V lost 6 bases and J lost 2, with 15 bases in between. This CDR3 is 15 amino acids long. The CDR3 nucleotides are TGTGCCAGCAGCCAGGACCCAGCCCCCACAGATACGCAGTATTTT. Translation gives CASSQDPAPTDTQYF.

The CDR3 reads CASSVNAGVEPGELFF. Written as DNA, the CDR3 is TGTGCCAGCAGCGTAAATGCGGGAGTGGAACCCGGGGAGCTGTTTTTT. The V gene is TRBV9, the J gene TRBJ2-2; 7 bases align to TRBD2. The junction had 9 bases not matched to a gene; V was cut back by 1 base and J by 6 bases. This CDR3 has 16 residues. Germline V CDR1 and CDR2: SGDLS, YYNGEE.

This clonotype was recorded a few times. The chain recombines TRBV30 with TRBJ2-4, with TRBD1 matching 8 bases. The CDR3 extends over 15 amino acids. From germline, CDR1 is GTSNPN and CDR2 SVGIG (reference sequence). With V trimmed by 4 bases and J by 0 bases, 5 bases remained unmatched. Here the CDR3 reads CAWTRTGSAKNIQYF. Here the CDR3 DNA reads TGTGCCTGGACCCGGACAGGGTCAGCCAAAAACATTCAGTACTTC.

This clonotype was seen a handful of times. V is TRBV4-2 and J is TRBJ2-5; the D gene is possibly TRBD2 (6 bases). CDR1 is LGHNA and CDR2 is YNFKEQ in the germline V gene. Trimming left V 4 bases short and J 1 base short, with 13 bases between. The CDR3 is made up of 15 amino acids. The CDR3 here is CASSPPGDPQETQYF. The CDR3 nucleotides are TGTGCCAGCAGCCCCCCGGGGGACCCCCAAGAGACCCAGTACTTC.

This clonotype showed up many times. This chain joins TRBV10-3 and TRBJ2-7, with D unclear. Germline V lookup: CDR1 ENHRY, CDR2 SYGVKD. The CDR3 consists of 11 residues. The ends were cut back, 6 bases at V and 7 bases at J, with 10 bases in the middle. The chain's CDR3 is CAIRNLGEQYF. The CDR3 DNA is TGTGCCATCAGAAACTTAGGGGAGCAGTACTTC.

CDR3 DNA: TGCAGTGCTAGAGATCTGGGGCTAGCGGGAGTTAATGAGCAGTTCTTC. Translating gives CSARDLGLAGVNEQFF. This rearrangement joins TRBV20-1 to TRBJ2-1, with 10 bases identical to TRBD2. This CDR3 is 16 amino acids long. The V segment lost 0 bases and the J segment 7 bases; nucleotides outside the gene matches: 9. CDR1 is DFQATT, CDR2 SNEGSKA, per germline (reference sequence).

This clonotype showed up just a few times. This chain joins TRBV7-8 and TRBJ2-7; 7 bases line up with TRBD1. The ends lost 6 bases at V and 3 bases at J; junction bases unmatched: 11. Germline V lookup: CDR1 SGHVS, CDR2 FQNEAQ. CDR3 size: 15 residues. The CDR3 here is CASRLIPGQLYEQYF. The CDR3 DNA follows: TGTGCCAGCAGACTCATTCCGGGACAGCTCTACGAGCAGTACTTC. Drawing the rest from reference TRBV7-8 and TRBJ2-7, the complete variable domain is GAGVSQSPRYKVAKRGQDVALRCDPISGHVSLFWYQQALGQGPEFLTYFQNEAQLDKSGLPSDRFFAERPEGSVSTLKIQRTQQEDSAVYLCASRLIPGQLYEQYFGPGTRLTVT.

The chain recombines TRBV20-1 with TRBJ2-3; D not certain. V was trimmed by 6 bases and J by 8 bases, leaving 18 bases between them. Looked up from germline, CDR1 is DFQATT and CDR2 is SNEGSKA (reference sequence). The CDR3 runs 13 residues. The CDR3 spells CSASKARPGTQYF. CDR3 in DNA: TGCAGTGCCAGCAAGGCGCGCCCCGGTACGCAGTATTTT.

This chain joins TRBV7-6 and TRBJ2-7; TRBD1 or TRBD2 may be the D gene (5 bases each). Germline V gene lookup returns CDR1 SGHVS and CDR2 FNYEAQ. This CDR3 contains 15 residues. With 0 bases removed from V and 4 bases from J, the gap between germline ends came to 13 bases. CDR3 DNA sequence: TGTGCCAGCAGCTTAGCGAGGCAGGGAGAATACGAGCAGTACTTC. As protein: CASSLARQGEYEQYF. The full variable domain, rest sourced from reference TRBV7-6 and TRBJ2-7, is GAGVSQSPRYKVTKRGQDVALRCDPISGHVSLYWYRQALGQGPEFLTYFNYEAQQDKSGLPNDRFSAERPEGSISTLTIQRTEQRDSAMYRCASSLARQGEYEQYFGPGTRLTVT.

This clonotype showed up just a few times. The chain carries TRBV12-3 or TRBV12-4 and TRBJ2-1; the D gene is possibly TRBD2 (5 bases). This CDR3 spans 12 amino acids. Deletions cut 3 bases from V and 14 bases from J, with 14 bases between. This chain's CDR3 is CASSFQEGRKFF. Written as DNA, the CDR3 is TGTGCCAGCAGTTTTCAAGAGGGAAGGAAGTTCTTC.

This clonotype was counted between two and nine times. The chain couples TRBV28 to TRBJ1-6; no clear D. The CDR3 loop spans 16 amino acids. Germline assignment: CDR1 MDHEN and CDR2 SYDVKM. Between the trimmed V and J ends, which lost 5 bases and 0 bases, there was a span of 11 bases. The CDR3 DNA reads TGTGCCAGCAGTGCATTCTTGAGCTCCTATAATTCACCCCTCCACTTT. Protein sequence: CASSAFLSSYNSPLHF.

Comment on this clonotype: A much more abundant neighbour one base away suggests this may be a read error. This sequence joins TRBV28 and TRBJ2-3; no definite D call. Per germline, CDR1 MDHEN and CDR2 SYDVKM. This CDR3 region has 13 residues. DNA for the CDR3: TGTGCCAGCAATGTAGTAGTCACAGATACGCTGTATTTT. This encodes CASNVVVTDTLYF.

This sequence joins TRBV12-3 or TRBV12-4 and TRBJ1-3; 8 positions match TRBD1. The CDR3 has 17 amino acids. The V gene end was trimmed by 7 bases and the J gene end by 3 bases; junction bases not matched to a gene: 14. DNA for the CDR3: TGTGCCAGCACCCCGCAGGGGGCCCTCTTGAATGGAAACACCATATATTTT. Protein: CASTPQGALLNGNTIYF.

This clonotype was seen a handful of times. V is TRBV10-3 and J is TRBJ2-2, with D perhaps matching TRBD2 (5 bases). The V and J ends lost 6 bases and 5 bases respectively, with 13 bases between them. The germline V gene encodes CDR1 ENHRY and CDR2 SYGVKD. CDR3 length: 14 residues. Here the CDR3 reads CAIRHRGETGELFF. CDR3 coding DNA: TGTGCCATCAGACATCGGGGTGAGACCGGGGAGCTGTTTTTT.

The genes are TRBV5-1 and TRBJ2-7; D is undetermined. This CDR3 comprises 15 residues. Looked up from germline, CDR1 is SGHRS and CDR2 is YFSETQ. Trimming left V 4 bases short and J 0 bases short, with 14 bases between. The DNA of the CDR3 is TGCGCCAGCAGCCAAGACCCGTTGAGCTCCTACGAGCAGTACTTC. Residues: CASSQDPLSSYEQYF.

The chain uses TRBV21-1 and TRBJ2-1; the table's D call of TRBD2 was not tested on the DNA. TRBV21-1 is recorded as a pseudogene. This CDR3 is 17 amino acids long. As DNA, the CDR3 is TGTGCCAGCAGCACTCACATCGGGACTAGCGGGAGAGCTGAGCAGTTCTTC. Its translation is CASSTHIGTSGRAEQFF.

This clonotype occurred many times. The chain employs TRBV28 and TRBJ2-3; 9 positions match TRBD2. CDR3 size: 15 residues. Looked up from germline, CDR1 is MDHEN and CDR2 is SYDVKM. Trimming cost V 3 bases and J 4 bases; bases outside gene matches: 5. The CDR3 DNA is TGTGCCAGCAGTTTTGCTAGCGGGAAGGCAGATACGCAGTATTTT. It translates to CASSFASGKADTQYF.

This clonotype was seen only a few times. The chain recombines TRBV20-1 with TRBJ2-5, with 9 bases lining up with TRBD2. Germline V CDR1 and CDR2: DFQATT, SNEGSKA (reference sequence). V trimming: 5 bases; J trimming: 5 bases; junction bases outside the gene matches: 18. The CDR3 extends over 17 amino acids. CDR3 bases: TGCAGTGCTCTTGGGTATAGCGGGAGAGCTGAAGGGGAGACCCAGTACTTC. This sequence encodes CSALGYSGRAEGETQYF.